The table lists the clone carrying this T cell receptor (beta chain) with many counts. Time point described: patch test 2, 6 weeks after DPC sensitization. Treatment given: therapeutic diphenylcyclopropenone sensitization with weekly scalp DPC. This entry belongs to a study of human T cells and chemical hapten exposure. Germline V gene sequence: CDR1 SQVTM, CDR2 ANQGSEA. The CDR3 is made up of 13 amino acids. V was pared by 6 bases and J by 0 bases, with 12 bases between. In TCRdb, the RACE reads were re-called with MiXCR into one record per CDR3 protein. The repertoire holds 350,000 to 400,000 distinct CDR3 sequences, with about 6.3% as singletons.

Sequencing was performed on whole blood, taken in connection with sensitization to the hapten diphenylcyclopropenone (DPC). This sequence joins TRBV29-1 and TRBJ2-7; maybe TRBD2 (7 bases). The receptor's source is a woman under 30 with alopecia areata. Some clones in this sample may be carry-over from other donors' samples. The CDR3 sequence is CSVGGGPSYEQYF. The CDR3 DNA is TGCAGCGTGGGCGGGGGCCCCTCCTACGAGCAGTACTTC.